The 11 T cell receptor beta chains presented below share a single source sample, sequenced in a study of regulatory T cells in long-lasting Graves disease (dated by TCRdb to about 2021). What this sample's time point label stands for: newly diagnosed GD, antithyroid drugs for less than 3 months. For both TCR sequencing and RNA sequencing, RNA was extracted from PBMCs using TRIzol. Libraries were prepared through multiplex PCR. Sequencing instrument: Illumina HiSeq 4000. TCR beta libraries were built with iRepertoire HTBI primers and Arm-PCR amplification of CDR3 regions. TCRdb ran its own pipeline on the public reads, namely fastp trimming at Q25 and MiXCR clone calling, and kept in-frame beta chains. For every CDR3 protein sequence, its rows merge into one entry that carries the most common genes and DNA. The sample includes 240,000 or so distinct CDR3 sequences, with roughly 21% observed a single time. The ten biggest clones cover around 14% of the sample.

The material sequenced was peripheral blood mononuclear cells (PBMCs), taken at new diagnosis, from a patient treated with antithyroid drugs. The receptors shown here come from a female donor with Graves disease.

This clonotype was seen many times. The V and J genes are TRBV3-1 and TRBJ1-2; a possible D gene is TRBD1 (5 bases). This CDR3 contains 12 residues. V lost 6 bases and J 4 bases, leaving 9 bases between the germline ends. The germline CDR1 and CDR2 sequences are LGHDT and YNNKEL (reference sequence). The CDR3 region has the DNA TGTGCCAGCAGAGGGACGGCCTATGGCTACACCTTC. Translated: CASRGTAYGYTF.

The chain uses TRBV3-1 and TRBJ1-1, with D possibly TRBD1 on 6 matching bases. This CDR3 has 15 residues. Germline V gene data show CDR1 as LGHDT and CDR2 as YNNKEL (reference sequence). V gave up 0 bases and J gave up 0 bases, with 8 bases separating them. The CDR3 sequence is CASSQEQGMNTEAFF. DNA for the CDR3: TGTGCCAGCAGCCAAGAACAGGGTATGAACACTGAAGCTTTCTTT.

This clonotype appeared a few times. This sequence joins TRBV19 and TRBJ2-2, with D unresolved. Germline lookup yields CDR1 LNHDA and CDR2 SQIVND (reference sequence). This CDR3 contains 12 residues. The V end lost 7 bases, the J end lost 4 bases, and 7 bases lay between the germline ends. The CDR3 DNA reads TGTGCCAGTAACTATGGCACCGGGGAGCTGTTTTTT. It encodes CASNYGTGELFF.

Turning to this clonotype: Being one base from a much bigger clone, this may be a read error. The V and J genes are TRBV29-1 and TRBJ2-5, with D perhaps TRBD2 (5 bases). The CDR3 runs to 13 residues. Trimming stripped 4 bases from V and 2 bases from J, with 11 bases between. Germline CDR1 and CDR2: SQVTM and ANQGSEA. This CDR3 is CSVARADQETQYF. The CDR3 DNA follows: TGCAGCGTTGCGAGGGCAGATCAAGAGACCCAGTACTTC.

This clonotype was found many times. The chain carries TRBV5-4 and TRBJ2-3; 9 bases align to TRBD2. In germline, CDR1 is SGHNT, CDR2 YYREEE (reference sequence). The V and J ends lost 5 bases and 0 bases, in that order; junction bases with no gene match: 13. The CDR3 sequence is 18 residues long. CDR3 nucleotide sequence: TGTGCCAGCAGTTCCGCGGGGCCTAGCGGGGTGAGCACAGATACGCAGTATTTT. It yields the protein CASSSAGPSGVSTDTQYF.

The chain combines TRBV28 with TRBJ1-2; the D gene is possibly TRBD1 (5 bases). In germline, CDR1 is MDHEN, CDR2 SYDVKM. The CDR3 runs to 12 residues. With 3 bases removed from V and 9 bases from J, the gap between germline ends came to 11 bases. In DNA form, the CDR3 reads TGTGCCAGCAGTTTGGGGGTCGTGAGCTACACCTTC. Its translation is CASSLGVVSYTF.

This clonotype was seen ten or more times. The chain links TRBV15 to TRBJ2-3; 12 bases are shared with TRBD2. CDR3 length equals 16 residues. The J segment lost 9 bases and the V segment lost 0 bases, leaving 7 bases of the junction unmatched. Germline lookup yields CDR1 LNHNV and CDR2 YYDKDF (reference sequence). Here the CDR3 DNA reads TGTGCCACCAGCAGAGATCGGACTAGCGGGATTGGGACGCAGTATTTT. Its translation is CATSRDRTSGIGTQYF. Together with reference TRBV15 and TRBJ2-3, the CDR3 gives the full variable domain: DAMVIQNPRYQVTQFGKPVTLSCSQTLNHNVMYWYQQKSSQAPKLLFHYYDKDFNNEADTPDNFQSRRPNTSFCFLDIRSPGLGDTAMYLCATSRDRTSGIGTQYFGPGTRLTVL.

This clonotype has a count of ten or more. The CDR3 DNA sequence: TGCAGTGCTAGAGTGATAGGGGTTCGGTACGAGCAGTACTTC. Encoded protein: CSARVIGVRYEQYF. The chain recombines TRBV20-1 with TRBJ2-7; TRBD1 might be the D (5 bases). V lost 1 base, J lost 4 bases, and 14 bases lay in between. The CDR3 covers 14 residues. CDR1 and CDR2 from the germline V gene are DFQATT and SNEGSKA (reference sequence).

A remark on this clonotype: A far larger clone is one base from this, pointing to a likely read error. The chain has TRBV11-2 and TRBJ2-7; 7 bases line up with TRBD2. V was pared by 7 bases and J by 7 bases, with 19 bases of the junction left unmatched. Germline lookup yields CDR1 SGHAT and CDR2 FQNNGV. There are 16 residues in the CDR3. The CDR3 sequence is CASTHVGGSSYNEQYF. CDR3 in DNA: TGTGCCAGCACCCACGTGGGGGGGAGTTCTTACAATGAGCAGTACTTC.

This clonotype was observed many times. This sequence joins TRBV27 and TRBJ2-2; perhaps TRBD2 as D (6 bases). CDR1 MNHEY and CDR2 SMNVEV come from the germline V gene (reference sequence). The CDR3 runs 14 residues. Trimming stripped 2 bases from V and 8 bases from J, with 12 bases between. CDR3 DNA sequence: TGTGCCAGCAGTTTAAGACTAGGGATGGGGGAGCTGTTTTTT. It yields the protein CASSLRLGMGELFF.

The DNA of the CDR3 is TGTGCCAGCAGCCCCAAGGGGGGGGGCGGGGAGACCCAGTACTTC. Encoded protein: CASSPKGGGGETQYF. The chain couples TRBV7-9 to TRBJ2-5, with a tentative D call TRBD2 (7 bases). Germline V gene lookup returns CDR1 SEHNR and CDR2 FQNEAQ (reference sequence). The V and J ends lost 5 bases and 5 bases respectively, with 18 bases between them. The CDR3 consists of 15 residues.